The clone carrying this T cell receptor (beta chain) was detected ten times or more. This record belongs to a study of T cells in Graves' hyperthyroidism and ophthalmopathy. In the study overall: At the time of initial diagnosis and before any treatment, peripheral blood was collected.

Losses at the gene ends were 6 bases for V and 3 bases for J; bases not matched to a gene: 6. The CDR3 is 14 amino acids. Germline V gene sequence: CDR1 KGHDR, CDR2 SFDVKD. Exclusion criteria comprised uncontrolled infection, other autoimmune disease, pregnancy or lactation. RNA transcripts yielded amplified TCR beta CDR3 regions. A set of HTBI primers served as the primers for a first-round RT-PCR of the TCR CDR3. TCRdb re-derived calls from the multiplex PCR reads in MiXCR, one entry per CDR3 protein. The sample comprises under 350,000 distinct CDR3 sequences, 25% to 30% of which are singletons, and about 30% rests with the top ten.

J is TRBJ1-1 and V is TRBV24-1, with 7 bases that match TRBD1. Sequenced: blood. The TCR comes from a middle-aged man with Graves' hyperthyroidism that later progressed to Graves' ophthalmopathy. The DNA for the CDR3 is TGTGCCACCAGTCCAGGGGGATCGTACACTGAAGCTTTCTTT. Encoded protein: CATSPGGSYTEAFF.